This TCR beta chain is from a study of blood T cell repertoires in COVID-19. Sequenced by immunoSEQ multiplex PCR; TCRdb stores in-frame clones only, minus some. There are about 190,000 clones in the sample; around 91% occur only once, and approximately 0.64% lies in the top ten. The CDR3 sequence is 14 residues long. The germline CDR1 and CDR2 sequences are ENHRY and SYGVKD. V was shortened by 6 bases and J by 6 bases, with 15 bases between the two germline ends. The clonotype originates from a man aged 50-59 years with acute or convalescent COVID-19. Sequences were obtained from peripheral blood. This rearrangement joins TRBV10-3 to TRBJ1-3, with D maybe TRBD1 (6 bases). The CDR3 region has the DNA TGTGCCATCAGGGCTGGGGGCGAGGCAAACACCATATATTTT. Encoded protein: CAIRAGGEANTIYF.